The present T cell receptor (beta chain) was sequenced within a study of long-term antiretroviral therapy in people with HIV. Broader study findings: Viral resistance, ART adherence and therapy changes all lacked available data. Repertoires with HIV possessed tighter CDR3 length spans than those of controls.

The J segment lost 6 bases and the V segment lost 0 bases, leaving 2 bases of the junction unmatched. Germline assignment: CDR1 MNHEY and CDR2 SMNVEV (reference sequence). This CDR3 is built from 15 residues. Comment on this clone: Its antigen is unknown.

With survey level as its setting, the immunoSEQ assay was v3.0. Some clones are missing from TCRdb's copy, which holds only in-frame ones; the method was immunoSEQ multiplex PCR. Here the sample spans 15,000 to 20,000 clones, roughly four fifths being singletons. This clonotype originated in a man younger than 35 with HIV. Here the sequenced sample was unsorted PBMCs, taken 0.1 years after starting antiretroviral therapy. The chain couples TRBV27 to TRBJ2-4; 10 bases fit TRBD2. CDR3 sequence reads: CASSLSSGGGNIQYF. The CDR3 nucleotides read TGTGCCAGCAGTTTATCGAGCGGGGGGGGAAACATTCAGTACTTC.